The clone carrying this T cell receptor beta chain was seen a handful of times. What it binds is not known. The data originate from a study of CD8 T cells in Susac syndrome. General observations from the study: The study conceded that relatively few individuals underwent its TCR sequencing and HLA analysis.

The authors reverse transcribed roughly 0.5 to 1 ug RNA with random hexamers. Amplification of TCR beta CDR3 spanned 54 Vbeta and 13 Jbeta via immunoSEQ multiplex PCR. TCRdb passed the immunoSEQ multiplex PCR reads through MiXCR, listing each CDR3 protein once. The sample holds some 150,000 distinct CDR3 sequences, 94% seen once. It was negative isolation that provided the CD8+ and CD4+ T cells, whereas TEMRA cells were enriched by FACS. This receptor was taken from a human donor in good health. Sequenced material: CD4+ T cells from PBMCs.

The CDR3 loop is CASTLYTEAFF. CDR3 sequence (DNA): TGTGCCAGCACCTTATACACTGAAGCTTTCTTT. The chain has TRBV6-1 and TRBJ1-1; D is uncertain. This CDR3 is built from 11 residues. Trimming took 7 bases from V and 3 from J, leaving 6 bases between them. Germline assignment: CDR1 MNHNS and CDR2 SASEGT.